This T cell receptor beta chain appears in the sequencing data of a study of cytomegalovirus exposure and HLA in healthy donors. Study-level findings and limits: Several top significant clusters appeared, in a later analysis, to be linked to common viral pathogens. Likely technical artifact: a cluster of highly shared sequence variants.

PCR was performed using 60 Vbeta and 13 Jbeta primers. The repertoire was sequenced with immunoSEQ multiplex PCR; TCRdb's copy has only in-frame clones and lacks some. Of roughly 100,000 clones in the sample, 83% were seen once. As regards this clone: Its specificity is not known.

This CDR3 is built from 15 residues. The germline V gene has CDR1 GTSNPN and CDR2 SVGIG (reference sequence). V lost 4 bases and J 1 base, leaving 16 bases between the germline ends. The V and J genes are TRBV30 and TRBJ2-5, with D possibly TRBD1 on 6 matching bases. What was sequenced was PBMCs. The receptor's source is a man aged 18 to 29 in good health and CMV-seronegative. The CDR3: CAWTLGQGPQETQYF. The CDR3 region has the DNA TGTGCCTGGACTCTGGGCCAGGGGCCCCAAGAGACCCAGTACTTC. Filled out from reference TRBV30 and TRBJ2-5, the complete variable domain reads SQTIHQWPATLVQPVGSPLSLECTVEGTSNPNLYWYRQAAGRGLQLLFYSVGIGQISSEVPQNLSASRPQDRQFILSSKKLLLSDSGFYLCAWTLGQGPQETQYFGPGTRLLVL.